The subject of this entry is one T cell receptor (beta chain). A read error may produce the germline difference seen at one junction end. The data were taken from a study of identifying expanded T cells in peripheral blood. This CDR3 has 14 amino acids. Germline V gene sequence: CDR1 WSHSY, CDR2 SAAADI. Generated by immunoSEQ multiplex PCR, the TCRdb table keeps only in-frame clones and is missing some. The sample includes about 81,000 clones, about four fifths of them seen just once. The sequenced sample consisted of blood. The source of this sequence is a person aged 18-70 years in good health. The chain employs TRBV10-2 and TRBJ2-5; the D call may be TRBD1 or TRBD2 (5 bases each). CDR3 region: CASSESGVGSGWNF. As DNA, the CDR3 is TGCGCCAGCAGTGAGTCAGGGGTAGGAAGCGGTTGGAACTTC.